Listed below are T cell receptor beta chains from one sample, sequenced in a study of blood T cell dynamics during melanoma immunotherapy. TCRdb keeps only in-frame clones here, not all; method: immunoSEQ multiplex PCR. The sample contains around 15,000 clones, about 83% of which appear only once. The specimen was blood, collected from a patient treated with checkpoint blockade. The source of these receptors is a human donor with melanoma. Both conserved end residues are part of each CDR3. Fields, in order: D gene, J gene, clone size, V gene, CDR3 DNA, CDR3 protein. The D gene is left open where the match is weak. Rows may omit the clone size; those that give it use once, few, many or a size class.

D gene: -
J gene: TRBJ1-1
clone size: -
V gene: TRBV6-1
CDR3 DNA: TGTGCCAGCAGTGAGGGGGCTTGGGTGATAGCTTTCTTT
CDR3 protein: CASSEGAWVIAFF

D gene: TRBD2
J gene: TRBJ2-5
clone size: once
V gene: TRBV5-1
CDR3 DNA: TGCGCCAGCAGCCCGGGACTAGCGGGGGGGCTACAAGAGACCCAGTACTTC
CDR3 protein: CASSPGLAGGLQETQYF

D gene: -
J gene: TRBJ1-6
clone size: once
V gene: TRBV20-1
CDR3 DNA: TGCAGTGCCAAGGGGAATTCACCCCTCCACTTT
CDR3 protein: CSAKGNSPLHF

D gene: -
J gene: TRBJ1-3
clone size: -
V gene: TRBV6-1
CDR3 DNA: TGTGCCAGCAGTGTTTACCAGGGCGATGGAAACACCATATATTTT
CDR3 protein: CASSVYQGDGNTIYF

D gene: -
J gene: TRBJ2-7
clone size: few
V gene: TRBV29-1
CDR3 DNA: TGCAGCGCCGTTAGGGATTACGAGCAGTACTTC
CDR3 protein: CSAVRDYEQYF

D gene: -
J gene: TRBJ2-5
clone size: -
V gene: TRBV4-1
CDR3 DNA: TGCGCCAGCAGCCATCCCGACCGGGACGCCCAAGAGACCCAGTACTTC
CDR3 protein: CASSHPDRDAQETQYF

D gene: -
J gene: TRBJ1-4
clone size: -
V gene: TRBV6-1
CDR3 DNA: TGTGCCAGCAGTGCCGGGACTACGGATGAAAAACTGTTTTTT
CDR3 protein: CASSAGTTDEKLFF

D gene: -
J gene: TRBJ1-1
clone size: once
V gene: TRBV5-6
CDR3 DNA: TGTGCCAGCACCATGGGACTCCATTTATGGACTGAAGCTTTCTTT
CDR3 protein: CASTMGLHLWTEAFF

D gene: -
J gene: TRBJ2-2
clone size: -
V gene: TRBV5-1
CDR3 DNA: TGCGCCAGCAGCTTTGGCCCACAGGGAGGAAGGACCGGGGAGCTGTTTTTT
CDR3 protein: CASSFGPQGGRTGELFF

D gene: -
J gene: TRBJ2-5
clone size: once
V gene: TRBV7-9
CDR3 DNA: TGTGCCAGCAGCTCAACTACTAGCAGGCAAGAGACCCAGTACTTC
CDR3 protein: CASSSTTSRQETQYF